This T cell receptor beta chain originates from a study of OX40 agonist ivuxolimab in advanced cancers. Study-level information: Three dose-escalation patients had partial responses: one with hepatocellular carcinoma and two with cutaneous melanoma.

Unmatched junction bases numbered 6, after V lost 7 bases and J lost 3 bases. The germline CDR1 and CDR2 sequences are SNHLY and FYNNEI. The CDR3 is 14 residues long. Repertoires were generated with immunoSEQ multiplex PCR, while TCRdb's copy carries only in-frame clones and drops some. This sample has just over 80,000 clones, with 80% to 90% found just once. The sample consisted of CD4+ or CD8+ T cells sorted from blood, taken in a trial of the OX40 agonist ivuxolimab. This chain joins TRBV2 and TRBJ2-7, with 10 bases that match TRBD2. The clonotype was recovered from an adult with an advanced solid tumor such as melanoma, head and neck, liver or kidney cancer. The CDR3 DNA reads as TGTGCCAGCACTAAGCGGGAGGGCTTCTACGAGCAGTACTTC. Encoded protein: CASTKREGFYEQYF.